Sequencing of this T cell receptor (beta chain) was carried out in a study of blood T cell repertoires in COVID-19. About the study: Both acute and convalescent COVID-19 samples were obtained from the United States, Italy and Spain. PBMCs, B-cell-depleted T cells, or T cells were the source of the cDNA or gDNA that made up the material.

V lost 0 bases and J lost 7, with 12 bases in between. CDR1 and CDR2 from the germline V gene are KGHSH and LQKENI. This CDR3 contains 15 residues. Per the original methods: Reference gene primer amplification gave estimated nucleated cell counts. The assay was immunoSEQ multiplex PCR, and TCRdb's table has in-frame clones only and misses some. Clone size and V and J calls were adopted from that table, with D and trimming inferred from the DNA. The sample has some 66,000 clones; roughly 88% are singletons. This clone was detected only a few times. Material for sequencing was peripheral blood. The chain carries TRBV18 and TRBJ1-4; unclear D gene. The sequence came from a woman aged 55-70 years with acute or convalescent COVID-19. The DNA for the CDR3 is TGTGCCAGCTCACCACCAGGAGGGTGGGGTGAAAAACTGTTTTTT. Its translation is CASSPPGGWGEKLFF.